A selection of T cell receptor beta chains follows, all from one sample in a study of T cell repertoires in cytomegalovirus infection. For these receptors, no antigen is known. Via MiXCR, TCRdb re-called the reads, giving one row per CDR3 protein. The data show 650,000 to 900,000 distinct CDR3 sequences, with roughly 29% seen just once and about 12% held by the top ten. The sample in question was cultured CD8+ T cells from PBMCs, obtained from culture after CMV antigen stimulation. The source is a human donor in good health (CMV status not recorded). Some clones in this sample may be carry-over from other donors' samples. Both conserved end residues are part of each CDR3. D genes are given only for firm matches. The size of a clone is reported for some rows only, either as once, few or many, or as a class for expanded clones.

clone_size: -; j_call: TRBJ2-7; v_call: TRBV27; d_call: -; cdr3_length: 15; cdr3_aa: CASSLSSDAPYEQYF; cdr3_nt: TGTGCCAGCAGTTTATCATCTGATGCCCCCTACGAGCAGTACTTC
clone_size: -; j_call: TRBJ2-7; v_call: TRBV27; d_call: -; cdr3_length: 15; cdr3_aa: CASSFRGVMGYEQYF; cdr3_nt: TGTGCCAGCAGTTTCCGGGGCGTAATGGGTTACGAGCAGTACTTC
clone_size: -; j_call: TRBJ2-3; v_call: TRBV7-9; d_call: -; cdr3_length: 17; cdr3_aa: CASSSLGRAAPTDTQYF; cdr3_nt: TGTGCCAGCAGCTCCCTGGGACGCGCAGCCCCCACAGATACGCAGTATTTT
clone_size: -; j_call: TRBJ2-5; v_call: TRBV4-1; d_call: -; cdr3_length: 15; cdr3_aa: CASSQGAGLVETQYF; cdr3_nt: TGCGCCAGCAGCCAAGGGGCAGGTTTGGTAGAGACCCAGTACTTC
clone_size: -; j_call: TRBJ2-2; v_call: TRBV12-3/TRBV12-4; d_call: TRBD1; cdr3_length: 12; cdr3_aa: CAGTDRPGELFF; cdr3_nt: TGTGCCGGGACGGACAGGCCCGGGGAGCTGTTTTTT
clone_size: few; j_call: TRBJ1-5; v_call: TRBV6-1; d_call: -; cdr3_length: 16; cdr3_aa: CASSDSGYSLNQPQHF; cdr3_nt: TGTGCCAGCAGTGACAGCGGGTACAGTCTTAATCAGCCCCAGCATTTT
clone_size: -; j_call: TRBJ2-1; v_call: TRBV24-1; d_call: -; cdr3_length: 18; cdr3_aa: CATSDPILRSSSYNEQFF; cdr3_nt: TGTGCCACCAGTGACCCCATTTTAAGATCGAGCTCCTACAATGAGCAGTTCTTC
clone_size: few; j_call: TRBJ1-5; v_call: TRBV19; d_call: -; cdr3_length: 15; cdr3_aa: CASSIEGQINQPQHF; cdr3_nt: TGTGCCAGTAGTATTGAGGGACAAATCAATCAGCCCCAGCATTTT
clone_size: -; j_call: TRBJ1-4; v_call: TRBV7-6; d_call: -; cdr3_length: 17; cdr3_aa: CASSLSFRAPSDEKLFF; cdr3_nt: TGTGCCAGCAGCCTTTCCTTCAGGGCCCCTTCGGATGAAAAACTGTTTTTT
clone_size: -; j_call: TRBJ1-2; v_call: TRBV29-1; d_call: -; cdr3_length: 15; cdr3_aa: CSVGGPTLKKYGYTF; cdr3_nt: TGCAGCGTTGGGGGACCTACCTTGAAGAAATATGGCTACACCTTC
clone_size: -; j_call: TRBJ2-5; v_call: TRBV9; d_call: TRBD1; cdr3_length: 16; cdr3_aa: CASSERLDRELETQYF; cdr3_nt: TGTGCCAGCAGCGAACGCCTCGACAGGGAATTAGAGACCCAGTACTTC
clone_size: -; j_call: TRBJ2-7; v_call: TRBV27; d_call: -; cdr3_length: 13; cdr3_aa: CASSLSQSYEQYF; cdr3_nt: TGTGCCAGCAGTTTATCACAGTCCTACGAGCAGTACTTC
clone_size: -; j_call: TRBJ1-5; v_call: TRBV9; d_call: -; cdr3_length: 14; cdr3_aa: CASSVTATNQPQHF; cdr3_nt: TGTGCCAGCAGCGTAACGGCAACTAATCAGCCCCAGCATTTT
clone_size: -; j_call: TRBJ2-1; v_call: TRBV20-1; d_call: TRBD2; cdr3_length: 16; cdr3_aa: CSARKGKRGDYNEQFF; cdr3_nt: TGCAGTGCTAGGAAAGGGAAGCGGGGGGACTACAATGAGCAGTTCTTC
clone_size: -; j_call: TRBJ2-2; v_call: TRBV20-1; d_call: -; cdr3_length: 13; cdr3_aa: CSARPRETGELFF; cdr3_nt: TGCAGTGCTAGACCTAGGGAGACCGGGGAGCTGTTTTTT
clone_size: -; j_call: TRBJ1-6; v_call: TRBV7-7; d_call: -; cdr3_length: 13; cdr3_aa: CASSLGDDSPLHF; cdr3_nt: TGTGCTAGCAGCTTGGGGGACGATTCACCCCTCCACTTT
clone_size: -; j_call: TRBJ1-2; v_call: TRBV29-1; d_call: -; cdr3_length: 14; cdr3_aa: CSVEDSEPNYGYTF; cdr3_nt: TGCAGCGTTGAAGACAGCGAACCTAACTATGGCTACACCTTC
clone_size: few; j_call: TRBJ2-3; v_call: TRBV7-9; d_call: -; cdr3_length: 13; cdr3_aa: CASSPDPTDTQYF; cdr3_nt: TGTGCCAGCAGCCCCGACCCCACAGATACGCAGTATTTT
clone_size: -; j_call: TRBJ2-2; v_call: TRBV20-1; d_call: -; cdr3_length: 16; cdr3_aa: CSARDPRTENTGELFF; cdr3_nt: TGCAGTGCTAGAGATCCTCGGACAGAGAACACCGGGGAGCTGTTTTTT
clone_size: -; j_call: TRBJ1-4; v_call: TRBV4-2; d_call: TRBD1; cdr3_length: 15; cdr3_aa: CASSQDPGQGEKLFF; cdr3_nt: TGTGCCAGCAGCCAAGATCCGGGACAGGGGGAAAAACTGTTTTTT
clone_size: few; j_call: TRBJ2-3; v_call: TRBV29-1; d_call: TRBD2; cdr3_length: 15; cdr3_aa: CSVESGGSWTDTQYF; cdr3_nt: TGCAGCGTTGAGTCGGGGGGAAGTTGGACAGATACGCAGTATTTT
clone_size: -; j_call: TRBJ2-3; v_call: TRBV7-9; d_call: TRBD1; cdr3_length: 15; cdr3_aa: CASKGTASPTDTQYF; cdr3_nt: TGTGCCAGCAAAGGGACAGCAAGTCCCACAGATACGCAGTATTTT
clone_size: -; j_call: TRBJ2-7; v_call: TRBV20-1; d_call: -; cdr3_length: 14; cdr3_aa: CSARSATHSYEQYF; cdr3_nt: TGCAGTGCTAGATCGGCCACCCACTCCTACGAGCAGTACTTC
clone_size: few; j_call: TRBJ1-2; v_call: TRBV28; d_call: TRBD1; cdr3_length: 17; cdr3_aa: CASSLGIMPGTGDGYTF; cdr3_nt: TGTGCCAGCAGTTTAGGAATAATGCCCGGGACAGGGGACGGCTACACCTTC
clone_size: -; j_call: TRBJ1-6; v_call: TRBV27; d_call: -; cdr3_length: 14; cdr3_aa: CASSSLALISPLHF; cdr3_nt: TGTGCCAGCAGTTCGTTGGCCCTAATTTCACCCCTCCACTTT
clone_size: few; j_call: TRBJ1-6; v_call: TRBV10-3; d_call: -; cdr3_length: 15; cdr3_aa: CAIRRWVNQTSPLHF; cdr3_nt: TGTGCCATCAGGAGGTGGGTCAACCAGACGTCACCCCTCCACTTT
clone_size: -; j_call: TRBJ1-1; v_call: TRBV6-1; d_call: -; cdr3_length: 15; cdr3_aa: CASSSIGGLGTEAFF; cdr3_nt: TGTGCCAGCAGTTCGATCGGGGGGTTAGGCACTGAAGCTTTCTTT
clone_size: -; j_call: TRBJ2-7; v_call: TRBV12-3/TRBV12-4; d_call: -; cdr3_length: 15; cdr3_aa: CASSFGESDGIEQYF; cdr3_nt: TGTGCCAGCAGTTTCGGCGAGAGTGATGGAATCGAGCAGTACTTC
clone_size: few; j_call: TRBJ2-7; v_call: TRBV6-2/TRBV6-3; d_call: TRBD2; cdr3_length: 15; cdr3_aa: CASSYALAGVNEQYF; cdr3_nt: TGTGCCAGCAGTTATGCACTAGCGGGGGTTAACGAGCAGTACTTC
clone_size: few; j_call: TRBJ2-5; v_call: TRBV6-2/TRBV6-3; d_call: -; cdr3_length: 17; cdr3_aa: CASSYSTLRQAQETQYF; cdr3_nt: TGTGCCAGCAGTTACTCGACACTTAGGCAAGCGCAAGAGACCCAGTACTTC
clone_size: -; j_call: TRBJ1-2; v_call: TRBV12-3/TRBV12-4; d_call: -; cdr3_length: 13; cdr3_aa: CASSSSGSYGYTF; cdr3_nt: TGTGCCAGCAGTTCATCAGGGTCCTATGGCTACACCTTC
clone_size: -; j_call: TRBJ2-3; v_call: TRBV27; d_call: TRBD1; cdr3_length: 17; cdr3_aa: CASSPPSGQRSTDTQYF; cdr3_nt: TGTGCCAGCAGTCCCCCTTCGGGACAGCGAAGCACAGATACGCAGTATTTT
clone_size: few; j_call: TRBJ2-3; v_call: TRBV2; d_call: -; cdr3_length: 12; cdr3_aa: CASIILGTTQYF; cdr3_nt: TGTGCCAGCATAATCTTGGGTACGACGCAGTATTTT
clone_size: -; j_call: TRBJ2-7; v_call: TRBV3-1; d_call: -; cdr3_length: 17; cdr3_aa: CASSQDSGLTLYNEQYF; cdr3_nt: TGTGCCAGCAGCCAAGATTCTGGACTGACACTCTACAACGAGCAGTACTTC
clone_size: many; j_call: TRBJ2-5; v_call: TRBV7-8; d_call: -; cdr3_length: 16; cdr3_aa: CASSLPLVRSQETQYF; cdr3_nt: TGTGCCAGCAGCTTACCCCTTGTCAGATCTCAAGAGACCCAGTACTTC
clone_size: -; j_call: TRBJ2-3; v_call: TRBV4-3; d_call: -; cdr3_length: 14; cdr3_aa: CASSQDSSSDTQYF; cdr3_nt: TGCGCCAGCAGCCAAGACTCATCCTCGGATACGCAGTATTTT
clone_size: -; j_call: TRBJ1-5; v_call: TRBV5-4; d_call: TRBD1; cdr3_length: 15; cdr3_aa: CASSLGRGLNQPQHF; cdr3_nt: TGTGCCAGCAGCTTGGGCAGGGGGCTAAATCAGCCCCAGCATTTT
clone_size: -; j_call: TRBJ1-2; v_call: TRBV4-1; d_call: -; cdr3_length: 14; cdr3_aa: CASSQVGGPGGYTF; cdr3_nt: TGCGCCAGCAGCCAAGTTGGGGGGCCGGGAGGCTACACCTTC
clone_size: few; j_call: TRBJ1-1; v_call: TRBV4-1; d_call: -; cdr3_length: 14; cdr3_aa: CASSQEGGISGYFF; cdr3_nt: TGCGCCAGCAGCCAAGAGGGGGGGATTTCTGGATATTTCTTT
clone_size: few; j_call: TRBJ2-1; v_call: TRBV7-2; d_call: -; cdr3_length: 14; cdr3_aa: CASSQEAAYNEQFF; cdr3_nt: TGTGCCAGCAGCCAAGAGGCGGCCTACAATGAGCAGTTCTTC
clone_size: few; j_call: TRBJ1-3; v_call: TRBV4-1; d_call: -; cdr3_length: 16; cdr3_aa: CASSRSDSVSGNTIYF; cdr3_nt: TGCGCCAGCAGCCGTTCTGACAGTGTCTCTGGAAACACCATATATTTT
clone_size: -; j_call: TRBJ2-1; v_call: TRBV10-3; d_call: -; cdr3_length: 13; cdr3_aa: CAISESWEHEQFF; cdr3_nt: TGTGCCATCAGTGAATCGTGGGAACATGAGCAGTTCTTC
clone_size: few; j_call: TRBJ2-1; v_call: TRBV7-2; d_call: TRBD2; cdr3_length: 17; cdr3_aa: CASSSGTSGFSYNEQFF; cdr3_nt: TGTGCCAGCAGCTCAGGGACTAGCGGTTTTTCCTACAATGAGCAGTTCTTC
clone_size: -; j_call: TRBJ1-1; v_call: TRBV15; d_call: -; cdr3_length: 15; cdr3_aa: CATYPRGTGNTEAFF; cdr3_nt: TGTGCCACCTACCCCAGGGGCACGGGGAACACTGAAGCTTTCTTT
clone_size: many; j_call: TRBJ1-1; v_call: TRBV27; d_call: -; cdr3_length: 14; cdr3_aa: CASSLWAGDTEAFF; cdr3_nt: TGTGCCAGCAGTTTATGGGCGGGGGACACTGAAGCTTTCTTT
clone_size: -; j_call: TRBJ1-6; v_call: TRBV18; d_call: TRBD1; cdr3_length: 18; cdr3_aa: CASSPPVVGDRGNSPLHF; cdr3_nt: TGTGCCAGCTCACCACCGGTAGTTGGGGACAGGGGAAATTCACCCCTCCACTTT
clone_size: few; j_call: TRBJ1-1; v_call: TRBV7-6; d_call: -; cdr3_length: 14; cdr3_aa: CASRPLNGNTEAFF; cdr3_nt: TGTGCCAGCAGACCCCTAAACGGGAACACTGAAGCTTTCTTT
clone_size: -; j_call: TRBJ1-5; v_call: TRBV7-6; d_call: TRBD1; cdr3_length: 16; cdr3_aa: CASSLGGQGINQPQHF; cdr3_nt: TGTGCCAGCAGCTTAGGAGGACAGGGTATCAATCAGCCCCAGCATTTT
clone_size: -; j_call: TRBJ1-5; v_call: TRBV6-6; d_call: -; cdr3_length: 15; cdr3_aa: CASSYGAVNNQPQHF; cdr3_nt: TGTGCCAGCAGTTACGGTGCGGTAAACAATCAGCCCCAGCATTTT
clone_size: -; j_call: TRBJ2-5; v_call: TRBV13; d_call: -; cdr3_length: 13; cdr3_aa: CASSLAANVTQYF; cdr3_nt: TGTGCCAGCAGCTTAGCCGCTAACGTGACCCAGTACTTC
clone_size: many; j_call: TRBJ1-4; v_call: TRBV12-3/TRBV12-4; d_call: -; cdr3_length: 15; cdr3_aa: CASSFTTLRNEKLFF; cdr3_nt: TGTGCCAGCAGTTTCACGACCTTGCGGAATGAAAAACTGTTTTTT
clone_size: -; j_call: TRBJ1-1; v_call: TRBV7-9; d_call: -; cdr3_length: 12; cdr3_aa: CASSHEPREAFF; cdr3_nt: TGTGCCAGCAGCCATGAACCCAGGGAAGCTTTCTTT
clone_size: few; j_call: TRBJ1-1; v_call: TRBV19; d_call: TRBD1; cdr3_length: 19; cdr3_aa: CASSKRIRDSALTNTEAFF; cdr3_nt: TGTGCCAGTAGTAAAAGAATCCGGGACAGCGCCCTCACGAACACTGAAGCTTTCTTT
clone_size: few; j_call: TRBJ1-1; v_call: TRBV9; d_call: -; cdr3_length: 14; cdr3_aa: CASSATGRLTEAFF; cdr3_nt: TGTGCCAGCAGCGCCACAGGGAGGTTAACTGAAGCTTTCTTT
clone_size: -; j_call: TRBJ2-5; v_call: TRBV7-6; d_call: TRBD2; cdr3_length: 16; cdr3_aa: CASSLEIAGGRETQYF; cdr3_nt: TGTGCCAGCAGCTTAGAGATAGCGGGGGGGCGAGAGACCCAGTACTTC
clone_size: -; j_call: TRBJ2-7; v_call: TRBV7-9; d_call: TRBD1; cdr3_length: 15; cdr3_aa: CASSSPPGQPYEQYF; cdr3_nt: TGTGCCAGCAGCTCCCCCCCGGGACAGCCCTACGAGCAGTACTTC
clone_size: -; j_call: TRBJ1-5; v_call: TRBV3-1; d_call: -; cdr3_length: 14; cdr3_aa: CASSPLQGDQPQHF; cdr3_nt: TGTGCCAGCAGCCCTCTACAGGGAGACCAGCCCCAGCATTTT